These 13 T cell receptor beta chains came from one sample sequenced in a study of cytomegalovirus exposure and HLA in healthy donors. 60 Vbeta and 13 Jbeta primers were used in PCR. Sequenced by immunoSEQ multiplex PCR; TCRdb stores in-frame clones only, minus some. The sample yields some 180,000 clones, 80% to 90% seen once. Specimen: PBMCs. These receptors were taken from a middle-aged man in good health and CMV-seropositive.

V is TRBV7-9 and J is TRBJ2-1; 8 bases map to TRBD2. The CDR3 consists of 14 residues. Germline CDR1 SEHNR, CDR2 FQNEAQ (reference sequence). Trimming took 3 bases from V and 7 from J; bases not matched to a gene: 5. The CDR3 is CASSLTSERNEQFF. CDR3 nucleotide sequence: TGTGCCAGCAGCTTGACTAGCGAACGAAATGAGCAGTTCTTC.

The V gene is TRBV7-9, the J gene TRBJ1-2; 8 nucleotides match TRBD1. This CDR3 region has 16 residues. CDR1 and CDR2 (germline): SEHNR, FQNEAQ (reference sequence). V was pared by 3 bases and J by 4 bases, with 10 bases of the junction left unmatched. The CDR3 nucleotides are TGTGCCAGCAGCTTGGGACAGGCCCCTGTTTCCTATGGCTACACCTTC. This sequence encodes CASSLGQAPVSYGYTF.

This clone has only a few counts. The genes are TRBV29-1 and TRBJ2-3; 8 nucleotides match TRBD1. The CDR3 spans 16 residues. Germline-derived CDR1 and CDR2 are SQVTM and ANQGSEA. V was clipped by 6 bases and J by 3 bases; unmatched bases: 14. Here the CDR3 DNA reads TGCAGCGTCCCCCACCAAACAGGGGGACGGACAGATACGCAGTATTTT. Its protein product is CSVPHQTGGRTDTQYF.

The chain links TRBV2 to TRBJ1-5, with a weak D call TRBD1 (5 bases). The germline CDR1 and CDR2 sequences are SNHLY and FYNNEI. The CDR3 length is 15 residues. The V end lost 5 bases, the J end lost 1 base, and 12 bases lay between the germline ends. CDR3 sequence (DNA): TGTGCCAGCAGTTGGGGGGGAGCAAGCAATCAGCCCCAGCATTTT. Encoded protein: CASSWGGASNQPQHF.

The CDR3 DNA sequence: TGTGCCAGCAGCTTAGGGCTCGGGACTAATGCCTACGAGCAGTACTTC. It specifies CASSLGLGTNAYEQYF. V gene TRBV7-2 combines with J gene TRBJ2-7; 7 nucleotides agree with TRBD2. J gave up 2 bases and V 1 base, and 8 bases lay outside the gene matches. CDR3 length equals 16 residues. Per the germline V gene, CDR1 is SGHTA and CDR2 is FQGNSA.

Concerning this clone itself: A read error may produce the germline difference seen at one junction end. V gene TRBV29-1 combines with J gene TRBJ1-3; a possible D gene is TRBD1 (6 bases). The CDR3 covers 15 residues. CDR1 and CDR2 (germline): SQVTM, ANQGSEA. CDR3: CSVQGPHGSGNAIYF. The CDR3 coding sequence is TGCAGCGTACAGGGCCCACATGGCTCTGGAAACGCCATATATTTT.

The rearrangement links TRBV5-6 to TRBJ2-2; 10 bases fit TRBD1. V lost 3 bases to trimming and J lost 1 base; unmatched junction nucleotides: 12. The CDR3 totals 19 residues. From germline, CDR1 is SGHDT and CDR2 YYEEEE. This CDR3 is CASSSLGQGRRVNTGELFF. The CDR3 nucleotides are TGTGCCAGCAGCTCCTTGGGACAGGGGAGGCGAGTGAACACCGGGGAGCTGTTTTTT. Combining the CDR3 with reference TRBV5-6 and TRBJ2-2 gives the whole variable domain DAGVTQSPTHLIKTRGQQVTLRCSPKSGHDTVSWYQQALGQGPQFIFQYYEEEERQRGNFPDRFSGHQFPNYSSELNVNALLLGDSALYLCASSSLGQGRRVNTGELFFGEGSRLTVL.

The V and J genes are TRBV15 and TRBJ1-5, with D possibly being TRBD1 (6 bases). Germline CDR1 reads LNHNV; CDR2 reads YYDKDF (reference sequence). This CDR3 spans 16 amino acids. With 0 bases removed from V and 7 bases from J, the gap between germline ends came to 16 bases. CDR3 DNA: TGTGCCACCAGCAGAGATCGGGGCAGGGGCATCCAGCCCCAGCATTTT. Encoded protein: CATSRDRGRGIQPQHF. The full variable domain, its missing parts supplied by reference TRBV15 and TRBJ1-5, is DAMVIQNPRYQVTQFGKPVTLSCSQTLNHNVMYWYQQKSSQAPKLLFHYYDKDFNNEADTPDNFQSRRPNTSFCFLDIRSPGLGDTAMYLCATSRDRGRGIQPQHFGDGTRLSIL.

The CDR3 DNA sequence: TGTGCCAGCAGTTTAGACAGGGGGAACACCATATATTTT. Encoded protein: CASSLDRGNTIYF. V is TRBV27 and J is TRBJ1-3; 9 positions match TRBD1. CDR1 is MNHEY, CDR2 SMNVEV, per germline (reference sequence). The CDR3 loop spans 13 amino acids. V lost 2 bases to trimming and J lost 7 bases; unmatched junction nucleotides: 0.

As for this clone: One junction end disagrees with the germline gene, perhaps due to a read error. V usage is TRBV7-7 and J usage is TRBJ2-2; D is possibly TRBD1 (5 bases). The CDR3 length is 15 residues. Germline assignment: CDR1 SSHAT and CDR2 FNYEAQ (reference sequence). DNA for the CDR3: TGTGCTAGCAGCTTAGGGCAGGGTGGCACCGGGGAGCTGTTTTTT. Translating it yields CASSLGQGGTGELFF.

V usage is TRBV4-3 and J usage is TRBJ1-5, with a tentative D call TRBD1 (5 bases). This CDR3 has 14 amino acids. Per the germline V gene, CDR1 is LGHNA and CDR2 is YSLEER. V lost 3 bases to trimming and J lost 6 bases, with 12 bases between them. The CDR3 sequence: CASSQTVGGQPQHF. The CDR3 bases are TGCGCCAGCAGCCAGACAGTCGGGGGTCAGCCCCAGCATTTT.

The rearrangement joins TRBV27 to TRBJ1-5; 7 positions match TRBD1. With 4 bases clipped from V and 0 bases from J, the junction kept 6 bases outside the gene matches. CDR1 is MNHEY, CDR2 SMNVEV, per germline (reference sequence). The CDR3 covers 16 residues. The CDR3 nucleotides are TGTGCCAGCAGTTATACAGGGGCCCATAGCAATCAGCCCCAGCATTTT. It yields the protein CASSYTGAHSNQPQHF.

V is TRBV2 and J is TRBJ2-3; perhaps TRBD2 as D (5 bases). The CDR3 consists of 16 residues. V lost 2 bases to trimming and J lost 2 bases, with 14 bases between them. Germline V CDR1 and CDR2: SNHLY, FYNNEI. The CDR3 DNA follows: TGTGCCAGCAGTGAATGGGCGGGTAGGCTCACAGATACGCAGTATTTT. Translation gives CASSEWAGRLTDTQYF.